The 4 T cell receptor beta chains reported below all come from one sample, sequenced in a study of cytomegalovirus exposure and HLA in healthy donors. PCR involved 60 Vbeta and 13 Jbeta primers. The assay was immunoSEQ multiplex PCR, and TCRdb's table has in-frame clones only and misses some. The sample contains roughly 110,000 clones, 60% to 80% of which appear only once. Sequencing used PBMCs. These receptors were taken from a man aged 18 to 35 in good health and CMV-seronegative.

The CDR3 DNA reads TGTGCCAGCAGCCCGACAGGAGCTGGCGGCTACACCTTC. This translates into CASSPTGAGGYTF. The rearrangement links TRBV7-2 to TRBJ1-2; D perhaps matches TRBD1 (6 bases). From germline, CDR1 is SGHTA and CDR2 FQGNSA. The CDR3 is made up of 13 amino acids. V dropped 5 bases and J dropped 8 bases, with 15 bases sitting between them. Supplemented by reference TRBV7-2 and TRBJ1-2, the full variable domain reads GAGVSQSPSNKVTEKGKDVELRCDPISGHTALYWYRQSLGQGLEFLIYFQGNSAPDKSGLPSDRFSAERTGGSVSTLTIQRTQQEDSAVYLCASSPTGAGGYTFGSGTRLTVV.

The genes are TRBV9 and TRBJ1-4; D remains unclear. CDR3 length: 15 residues. V shed 0 bases and J shed 7 bases, with 13 bases lying between them. Germline lookup yields CDR1 SGDLS and CDR2 YYNGEE. This CDR3 is CASSVGPPPAEKLFF. DNA of the CDR3: TGTGCCAGCAGCGTAGGGCCACCACCTGCTGAAAAACTGTTTTTT.

V and J are TRBV28 and TRBJ1-4; the match to TRBD1 covers 11 bases. The V segment lost 6 bases and the J segment 6 bases; nucleotides outside the gene matches: 6. The CDR3 runs to 15 residues. Germline V gives CDR1 MDHEN, CDR2 SYDVKM. CDR3 in amino acids: CASSEWDRGYEKLFF. The CDR3 coding sequence is TGTGCCAGCAGCGAATGGGACAGGGGGTATGAAAAACTGTTTTTT.

The chain couples TRBV25-1 to TRBJ2-5, with D possibly being TRBD1 (5 bases). The CDR3 extends over 14 amino acids. Trimming pared 3 bases from V and 1 base from J, leaving 9 bases between. Germline V gene lookup returns CDR1 MGHDK and CDR2 SYGVNS. Here the CDR3 reads CASSEKTAQETQYF. CDR3 sequence (DNA): TGTGCCAGCAGTGAGAAGACAGCCCAAGAGACCCAGTACTTC.